This TCR beta chain was sequenced in a study of T cells after yellow fever vaccination. MiXCR, applied by TCRdb to the 5' RACE reads, yields one record per CDR3 protein. The table lists 300,000 to 350,000 distinct CDR3 sequences, around 4.5% of them singletons, with less than 20% in the top ten. V lost 1 base and J 4 bases, leaving 10 bases between the germline ends. This CDR3 spans 14 amino acids. CDR1 is SGHTA and CDR2 is FQGNSA in the germline V gene. This clonotype was found many times. The chain employs TRBV7-2 and TRBJ1-1, with D hard to call. The source material was PBMCs, sampled 15 days after the yellow fever booster vaccination. The sequence came from a man younger than 30 who received the YFV17D yellow fever vaccine. This chain's CDR3 is CASSLEVRSTEAFF. The CDR3 DNA is TGTGCCAGCAGCTTAGAAGTGAGGAGCACTGAAGCTTTCTTT.